Below, one TCR beta chain is given with its context. CDR3 length equals 18 residues. The V and J ends lost 0 bases and 2 bases, in that order; junction bases with no gene match: 6. The germline gives CDR1 LGHNA, CDR2 YSLEER. The sample belongs to a study of cytomegalovirus exposure and HLA in healthy donors. PCR involved 60 Vbeta and 13 Jbeta primers. The assay was immunoSEQ multiplex PCR, and TCRdb's table has in-frame clones only and misses some. The table lists more than 150,000 clones, roughly 90% of them singletons. This chain uses TRBV4-3 with TRBJ2-1; TRBD2 aligns across 11 bases. The sequenced sample was PBMCs. The TCR sequence derives from a girl in the first two years of life in good health and CMV-seronegative. As DNA, the CDR3 is TGCGCCAGCAGCCAAGATGCTAGCGGGAGGTGGGCCTACAATGAGCAGTTCTTC. Protein: CASSQDASGRWAYNEQFF.